Shown below are 7 T cell receptor beta chains from a single sample sequenced in a study of early T cells in non-severe SARS-CoV-2 infection. TCRdb reprocessed the 5' RACE reads with MiXCR, giving one entry per CDR3 protein. This table has about 100,000 distinct CDR3 sequences, about 13% appearing once. The sequenced sample was whole blood. These receptors originate from an adult who was a healthcare worker with PCR-confirmed SARS-CoV-2 infection or an uninfected control (not recorded which).

This clonotype appeared a few times. V gene TRBV28 combines with J gene TRBJ2-7, with a tentative D call TRBD2 (6 bases). The V and J ends lost 7 bases and 7 bases respectively, with 20 bases between them. The germline CDR1 and CDR2 sequences are MDHEN and SYDVKM. CDR3 length: 14 amino acids. The CDR3 sequence is CASTPRDFLNEQYF. The CDR3 region has the DNA TGTGCCAGCACCCCGAGGGACTTTCTGAATGAGCAGTACTTC. Using reference TRBV28 and TRBJ2-7 for the parts outside the CDR3, the full variable domain is DVKVTQSSRYLVKRTGEKVFLECVQDMDHENMFWYRQDPGLGLRLIYFSYDVKMKEKGDIPEGYSVSREKKERFSLILESASTNQTSMYLCASTPRDFLNEQYFGPGTRLTVT.

V gene TRBV19 combines with J gene TRBJ2-1; D is perhaps TRBD1 or TRBD2 (6 bases each). The CDR3 is 16 residues long. From germline, CDR1 is LNHDA and CDR2 SQIVND (reference sequence). V gave up 5 bases and J gave up 7 bases, with 21 bases separating them. The CDR3 reads CASSDPRGGGSNEQFF. In DNA, the CDR3 is TGTGCCAGTAGTGACCCCAGGGGAGGCGGGTCGAATGAGCAGTTCTTC.

The sample holds a few counts of this clonotype. The V call is TRBV6-6, the J call TRBJ1-1; tentative D call: TRBD1 (5 bases). The CDR3 spans 15 residues. V dropped 5 bases and J dropped 0 bases, with 13 bases sitting between them. Germline values: CDR1 MNHNY, CDR2 SVGAGI (reference sequence). The CDR3 is CASSPTGTVNTEAFF. DNA for the CDR3: TGTGCCAGCAGTCCCACCGGGACGGTGAACACTGAAGCTTTCTTT.

J is TRBJ2-5 and V is TRBV2; 14 nucleotides line up with TRBD2. J was trimmed by 2 bases and V by 3 bases; bases with no gene match: 2. The CDR3 is 16 residues long. The V gene's germline CDR1 is SNHLY and CDR2 FYNNEI. The CDR3 region is CASSDRLAGGQETQYF. The CDR3 DNA is TGTGCCAGCAGTGACCGACTAGCGGGGGGGCAAGAGACCCAGTACTTC. The entire variable domain, with the rest obtained from reference TRBV2 and TRBJ2-5, is as follows: EPEVTQTPSHQVTQMGQEVILRCVPISNHLYFYWYRQILGQKVEFLVSFYNNEISEKSEIFDDQFSVERPDGSNFTLKIRSTKLEDSAMYFCASSDRLAGGQETQYFGPGTRLLVL.

This clonotype was observed many times. This chain connects TRBV28 to TRBJ1-2; 7 bases map to TRBD1. Germline V lookup: CDR1 MDHEN, CDR2 SYDVKM. Germline trimming cut 10 bases from V and 6 bases from J; bases unmatched to any gene: 11. There are 13 residues in the CDR3. The DNA for the CDR3 is TGTGCCACTCCCCAACAGGGGAGTGATGGCTACACCTTC. Translated, it gives CATPQQGSDGYTF.

This chain joins TRBV2 and TRBJ1-6; the D is unclear. The CDR3 is made up of 15 amino acids. The V end lost 6 bases, the J end lost 4 bases, and 13 bases lay between the germline ends. The germline V gene has CDR1 SNHLY and CDR2 FYNNEI. The CDR3 sequence: CASSDPEKYNSPLHF. For the CDR3, the DNA is TGTGCCAGCAGCGACCCGGAGAAATATAATTCACCCCTCCACTTT.

This clonotype occurred many times. The rearrangement links TRBV28 to TRBJ2-4, with D unresolved. Germline V lookup: CDR1 MDHEN, CDR2 SYDVKM. The length of the CDR3 is 18 residues. Deletions cut 4 bases from V and 2 bases from J, with 21 bases between. The CDR3 coding sequence is TGTGCCAGCAGTTCCGAACGGCCTCCCCAGATTACCAAAAACATTCAGTACTTC. Its protein is CASSSERPPQITKNIQYF.